Below, 2 T cell receptor beta chains from the same sample are listed, as sequenced in a study of human T cells and chemical hapten exposure. MiXCR was run by TCRdb on the RACE reads, yielding one entry per CDR3 protein. The sample lists over 85,000 distinct CDR3 sequences; 9.5% to 15% were seen once. The time point here: patch test 1, 2 weeks after DPC sensitization. Treatment meaning: therapeutic diphenylcyclopropenone sensitization with weekly scalp DPC. The sequencing used whole blood, collected in connection with sensitization to the hapten diphenylcyclopropenone (DPC). Receptor source: a woman aged 35 to 49 with alopecia areata. Some clones in this sample may be carry-over from other donors' samples.

This clonotype was detected only a few times. This rearrangement joins TRBV6-1 to TRBJ1-1, with D unresolved. Germline V gene lookup returns CDR1 MNHNS and CDR2 SASEGT. The ends were cut back, 2 bases at V and 1 base at J, with 2 bases in the middle. The length of the CDR3 is 12 residues. The CDR3 nucleotides are TGTGCCAGCAGTGAACCGAACACTGAAGCTTTCTTT. It encodes CASSEPNTEAFF.

The chain recombines TRBV7-2 with TRBJ2-4, with D possibly being TRBD1 (5 bases). Germline values: CDR1 SGHTA, CDR2 FQGNSA. The CDR3 spans 14 residues. Deletions cut 5 bases from V and 7 bases from J, with 15 bases between. This CDR3 is CASSPPGHSNIQYF. DNA for the CDR3: TGTGCCAGCAGCCCACCCGGACATTCGAACATTCAGTACTTC.